The 16 T cell receptor beta chains listed next were all sequenced from one sample in a study of cytomegalovirus exposure and HLA in healthy donors. Vbeta (60) and Jbeta (13) primers were used in the PCR. Some clones are missing from TCRdb's copy, which holds only in-frame ones; the method was immunoSEQ multiplex PCR. The sample comprises some 120,000 clones, about four fifths of which are singletons, and less than 15% rests with the top ten. The specimen sequenced was PBMCs. These receptor sequences come from a woman aged 55-70 years in good health and CMV-seropositive.

V gene TRBV5-6 combines with J gene TRBJ1-1; D remains ambiguous. Trimming left V 2 bases short and J 4 bases short, with 12 bases between. The CDR3 loop spans 14 amino acids. Germline V CDR1 and CDR2: SGHDT, YYEEEE. The CDR3 reads CASSFKNPSTEAFF. The CDR3, as DNA: TGTGCCAGCAGCTTTAAAAACCCTAGCACTGAAGCTTTCTTT.

The chain recombines TRBV6-6 with TRBJ1-1; TRBD1 aligns across 7 bases. The CDR3 is made up of 13 amino acids. The V gene end was trimmed by 6 bases and the J gene end by 1 base; junction bases not matched to a gene: 2. Germline V gene data show CDR1 as MNHNY and CDR2 as SVGAGI (reference sequence). CDR3 coding DNA: TGTGCCAGCAGGTACAGGGGGAACACTGAAGCTTTCTTT. This gives the protein CASRYRGNTEAFF.

As concerns this clone: Other DNA sequences in this sample translate to the same CDR3. The CDR3 is CASSLLSQPQHF. As DNA, the CDR3 is TGTGCCAGCAGCCTACTTAGTCAGCCCCAGCATTTT. The chain recombines TRBV28 with TRBJ1-5; D remains unclear. Germline CDR1 is MDHEN and CDR2 is SYDVKM. The CDR3 has 12 amino acids. V lost 6 bases, J lost 6 bases, and 9 bases lay in between.

The CDR3 loop is CASSPGDSEAFF. As DNA, the CDR3 is TGTGCCAGCAGCCCTGGCGACAGTGAAGCTTTCTTT. The chain carries TRBV5-6 and TRBJ1-1, with D perhaps TRBD1 (5 bases). V dropped 4 bases and J dropped 7 bases, with 11 bases sitting between them. Germline V gene data show CDR1 as SGHDT and CDR2 as YYEEEE. The CDR3 length is 12 residues.

V gene TRBV4-3 combines with J gene TRBJ1-2; D possibly corresponds to TRBD1 (5 bases). The V gene's germline CDR1 is LGHNA and CDR2 YSLEER. Between the trimmed V and J ends, which lost 0 bases and 4 bases, there was a span of 12 bases. CDR3 length equals 15 residues. CDR3 region: CASSQELQGAYGYTF. Written as DNA, the CDR3 is TGCGCCAGCAGCCAAGAGTTGCAGGGCGCCTATGGCTACACCTTC.

The chain employs TRBV5-6 and TRBJ1-1; tentatively, D is TRBD1 (5 bases). Germline CDR1 is SGHDT and CDR2 is YYEEEE. The CDR3 has 15 amino acids. With 0 bases removed from V and 0 bases from J, the gap between germline ends came to 9 bases. The CDR3 DNA is TGTGCCAGCAGCTTGGGGCCAGGGATGAACACTGAAGCTTTCTTT. Translating it yields CASSLGPGMNTEAFF.

The V call is TRBV7-2, the J call TRBJ2-7; unclear D gene. The CDR3 spans 14 residues. Germline loops: CDR1 SGHTA, CDR2 FQGNSA. V was trimmed by 1 base and J by 0 bases, leaving 7 bases between them. CDR3 DNA: TGTGCCAGCAGCTTAGGGCACACCTCCTACGAGCAGTACTTC. The encoded protein is CASSLGHTSYEQYF.

V usage is TRBV20-1 and J usage is TRBJ2-1; 7 bases map to TRBD2. CDR1 and CDR2 (germline): DFQATT, SNEGSKA (reference sequence). The V and J ends lost 8 bases and 4 bases, in that order; junction bases with no gene match: 2. This CDR3 comprises 11 residues. CDR3 DNA: TGCAGTAGTAGCGGGTACAATGAGCAGTTCTTC. Translation: CSSSGYNEQFF.

This clone turned up a few times. V and J are TRBV5-1 and TRBJ1-1; a weak D match, TRBD1 (5 bases). The CDR3 is 15 residues long. In germline, CDR1 is SGHRS, CDR2 YFSETQ. The V gene lost 1 base and the J gene lost 1 base, with 11 bases spanning the gap. The CDR3 DNA follows: TGCGCCAGCAGCTTGTTAACGACAGAGAACACTGAAGCTTTCTTT. Amino acid sequence: CASSLLTTENTEAFF.

The J gene is TRBJ1-1, the V gene TRBV18; D is unclear. This CDR3 region has 12 residues. The ends were cut back, 6 bases at V and 7 bases at J, with 12 bases in the middle. The germline CDR1 and CDR2 sequences are KGHSH and LQKENI. Written as DNA, the CDR3 is TGTGCCAGCTCCGGGGTGCTTAATGAAGCTTTCTTT. It translates to CASSGVLNEAFF.

This clone was detected once. The chain combines TRBV4-3 with TRBJ2-1; 10 bases fit TRBD2. Per the germline V gene, CDR1 is LGHNA and CDR2 is YSLEER. This CDR3 spans 16 amino acids. Losses at the gene ends were 2 bases for V and 8 bases for J; bases not matched to a gene: 9. This CDR3 is CASSQRAGGPFDEQFF. CDR3 coding DNA: TGCGCCAGCAGCCAAAGAGCGGGAGGGCCGTTTGATGAGCAGTTCTTC.

The rearrangement joins TRBV7-2 to TRBJ2-3; D possibly corresponds to TRBD2 (7 bases). The CDR3 extends over 15 amino acids. The germline V and J ends were trimmed by 1 base and 4 bases, with 12 bases remaining between them. Germline V gene sequence: CDR1 SGHTA, CDR2 FQGNSA. The CDR3 sequence is CASSLGRGGADTQYF. CDR3 coding DNA: TGTGCCAGCAGCTTAGGGAGGGGGGGGGCAGATACGCAGTATTTT.

The rearrangement joins TRBV2 to TRBJ2-5; 8 bases match TRBD1. J gave up 2 bases and V 7 bases, and 9 bases lay outside the gene matches. This CDR3 spans 15 amino acids. Germline CDR1 is SNHLY and CDR2 is FYNNEI. CDR3 DNA sequence: TGTGCCAGCATTAGGACAGGGAGCCCACAAGAGACCCAGTACTTC. Protein sequence: CASIRTGSPQETQYF.

The chain uses TRBV7-2 and TRBJ1-1; D is perhaps TRBD1 (5 bases). Per the germline V gene, CDR1 is SGHTA and CDR2 is FQGNSA. V gave up 10 bases and J gave up 3 bases, with 15 bases separating them. The CDR3 is made up of 13 amino acids. DNA of the CDR3: TGTGCCACCTCAGGGTATTTGGACACTGAAGCTTTCTTT. Amino acids: CATSGYLDTEAFF.

The chain couples TRBV9 to TRBJ2-7; the match to TRBD2 covers 7 bases. With V trimmed by 5 bases and J by 5 bases, 7 bases remained unmatched. Germline V gene data show CDR1 as SGDLS and CDR2 as YYNGEE. The CDR3 is 13 residues long. The CDR3 loop is CASRPGGLDEQYF. For the CDR3, the DNA is TGTGCCAGCAGGCCGGGGGGTTTGGACGAGCAGTACTTC.

The gene calls are TRBV6-6 and TRBJ1-2; 11 bases align to TRBD1. With 4 bases clipped from V and 6 bases from J, the junction kept 10 bases outside the gene matches. The CDR3 consists of 16 residues. Per the germline V gene, CDR1 is MNHNY and CDR2 is SVGAGI (reference sequence). CDR3 nucleotides: TGTGCCAGCAGTTCCATCACCGGGACAGGGGGTAATGGCTACACCTTC. This gives the protein CASSSITGTGGNGYTF.